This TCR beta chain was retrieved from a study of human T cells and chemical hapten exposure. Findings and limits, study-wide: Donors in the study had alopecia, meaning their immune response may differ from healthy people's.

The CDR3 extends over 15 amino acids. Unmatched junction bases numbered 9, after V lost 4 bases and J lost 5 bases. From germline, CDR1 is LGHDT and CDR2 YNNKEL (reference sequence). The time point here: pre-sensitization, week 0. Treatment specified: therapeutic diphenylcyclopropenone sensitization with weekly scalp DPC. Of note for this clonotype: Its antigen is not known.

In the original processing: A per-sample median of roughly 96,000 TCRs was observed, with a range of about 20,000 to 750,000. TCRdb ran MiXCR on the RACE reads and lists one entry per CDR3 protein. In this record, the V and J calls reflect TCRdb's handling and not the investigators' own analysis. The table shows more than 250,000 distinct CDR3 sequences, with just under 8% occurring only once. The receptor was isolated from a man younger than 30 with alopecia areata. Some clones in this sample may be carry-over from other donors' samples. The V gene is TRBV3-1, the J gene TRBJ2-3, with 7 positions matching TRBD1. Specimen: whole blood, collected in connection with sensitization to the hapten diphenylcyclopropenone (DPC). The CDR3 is CASSLTGLVLDTQYF. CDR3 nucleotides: TGTGCCAGCAGCCTGACAGGGCTAGTACTAGATACGCAGTATTTT.